The 21 T cell receptor beta chains below were found in one sample sequenced in a study of tumor and adjacent non-tumor tissue in lung cancer. A modified ARM-PCR protocol with three rounds of nested PCR amplified TCRbeta. TCRdb ran MiXCR on the multiplex PCR reads and lists one entry per CDR3 protein. The sample includes almost 75,000 distinct CDR3 sequences, 65% to 75% of them seen just once. RNA was extracted from bulk tissue without any cell sorting. Distant lung tissue was collected more than 3 cm away from the tumor edge. Sample: distant non-tumor lung tissue. The receptors derive from a woman aged 45 to 65 with non-small cell lung cancer.

Note on this clonotype: A much more abundant neighbour one base away suggests this may be a read error. The chain uses TRBV29-1 and TRBJ1-2; 7 bases line up with TRBD1. V lost 6 bases to trimming and J lost 8 bases; unmatched junction nucleotides: 12. Germline assignment: CDR1 SQVTM and CDR2 ANQGSEA. This CDR3 spans 13 amino acids. The CDR3 DNA sequence: TGCAGCGTACCGCCGGGACAGACTACCGGCTACACCTTC. Protein sequence: CSVPPGQTTGYTF.

In regard to this clonotype: A junction end diverges from the germline sequence, so it may reflect a read error. This chain uses TRBV28 with TRBJ2-3; D perhaps matches TRBD2 (7 bases). Germline assignment: CDR1 MDHEN and CDR2 SYDVKM. CDR3 length: 17 amino acids. DNA of the CDR3: TGTGCCAACAGTTTACGAGCTAGGGGGAGGGGATGGGATACGCAGTATTTT. Its protein is CANSLRARGRGWDTQYF.

A few counts support this clonotype. This may be a read error: a much more frequent sequence differs by one nucleotide. The chain joins TRBV20-1 to TRBJ1-6; unclear D gene. This CDR3 spans 13 amino acids. Germline assignment: CDR1 DFQATT and CDR2 SNEGSKA (reference sequence). The germline V and J ends were trimmed by 6 bases and 8 bases, with 14 bases remaining between them. The DNA for the CDR3 is TGCAGTGCCGTCAAGATAGGATATTCACCCCTCCACTTT. Protein product: CSAVKIGYSPLHF.

This clonotype was observed a few times. The chain uses TRBV20-1 and TRBJ1-6; 8 bases are shared with TRBD1. Trimming removed 1 base from V and 6 bases from J; junction bases left unmatched: 8. Germline V gene lookup returns CDR1 DFQATT and CDR2 SNEGSKA (reference sequence). The CDR3 totals 16 residues. The CDR3 here is CSARVGDRGLNSPLHF. CDR3 sequence (DNA): TGCAGTGCTAGAGTCGGCGACAGGGGTCTTAATTCACCCCTCCACTTT.

For this clonotype: One base away lies a much larger clone, so this may be a sequencing read error. The rearrangement joins TRBV29-1 to TRBJ2-1; possibly TRBD2 for D (6 bases). CDR3 length equals 16 residues. The germline V gene has CDR1 SQVTM and CDR2 ANQGSEA. The V and J ends lost 4 bases and 4 bases respectively, with 20 bases between them. The CDR3 DNA follows: TGCAGCGTTGTCGGGAGCGAGCCCTCGAATTACAATGAGCAGTTCTTC. It yields the protein CSVVGSEPSNYNEQFF.

A remark on this clonotype: It may be a read error: a sequence one base away is much more abundant. The chain recombines TRBV20-1 with TRBJ2-4; possibly TRBD1 for D (5 bases). This CDR3 is built from 13 residues. Germline CDR1 reads DFQATT; CDR2 reads SNEGSKA (reference sequence). CDR3 sequence (DNA): TGCAGTGCTTCAGGGTTCTTGGAAAACATTCGGTACTTC. This encodes CSASGFLENIRYF.

In this sample, this clonotype turned up a few times. A much bigger clone sits one base away, suggesting this may be a read error. The chain uses TRBV6-1 and TRBJ2-1; 13 nucleotides line up with TRBD2. The CDR3 is 15 residues long. The germline CDR1 and CDR2 sequences are MNHNS and SASEGT. Unmatched junction bases numbered 6, after V lost 7 bases and J lost 6 bases. The CDR3 sequence: CASNVWTSGSNEQFF. CDR3 nucleotide sequence: TGTGCCAGCAATGTTTGGACTAGCGGGAGCAATGAGCAGTTCTTC.

Regarding this clonotype: A read error may produce the germline difference seen at one junction end. The V call is TRBV6-5, the J call TRBJ1-4, with D tentatively TRBD1 (6 bases). CDR3 length: 16 amino acids. Germline V lookup: CDR1 MNHEY, CDR2 SVGAGI. The CDR3 is CASSYNSDRAKEKLFF. The DNA of the CDR3 is TGCGCCAGCAGTTACAACTCGGACAGAGCTAAGGAAAAACTGTTTTTT.

Of note for this clonotype: Because it lacks the conserved phenylalanine or tryptophan at the end, this CDR3 is likely a read error. The chain uses TRBV4-1 and TRBJ2-7, with D perhaps matching TRBD1 (6 bases). The CDR3 contains 13 residues. Germline V gives CDR1 MGHRA, CDR2 YSYEKL. CDR3 sequence: CASGHPTGNEQYL. CDR3 nucleotide sequence: TGCGCCAGCGGCCACCCAACAGGGAACGAGCAGTACTTA.

A word on this clonotype: A read error may be the cause here, since a much bigger clone is one base away. The chain carries TRBV20-1 and TRBJ1-1; 7 positions agree with TRBD1. CDR1 DFQATT and CDR2 SNEGSKA come from the germline V gene (reference sequence). The V and J ends lost 5 bases and 7 bases, in that order; junction bases with no gene match: 7. The CDR3 length is 12 residues. In DNA form, the CDR3 reads TGCAGTGCTGGAGGTGACAGGGATGAAGCTTTCTTT. Translating gives CSAGGDRDEAFF.

About this clonotype itself: The DNA is left out, because the CDR3 cannot be placed on it with certainty; the CDR3 is given as TCRdb lists it. The V and J genes are TRBV4-2 and TRBJ2-6; TRBD1, the D gene given by the table, was not confirmed from the DNA. Germline lookup yields CDR1 LGHNA and CDR2 YNFKEQ. The CDR3 spans 20 residues, counting both ends. The CDR3 sequence is CASSQDKFGTGAPGASVLTF.

On this clonotype: The junction departs from germline at one end; a sequencing error may be responsible. The V call is TRBV11-2, the J call TRBJ2-2, with TRBD2 as a possible D gene (5 bases). The CDR3 has 13 residues. Germline loops: CDR1 SGHAT, CDR2 FQNNGV. In DNA form, the CDR3 reads TGTCCCAGCAGCTTAGATTGGACCGGGGAGCTGTTGTTT. Residues: CPSSLDWTGELLF.

In this sample, this clonotype turned up once. The genes are TRBV11-1 and TRBJ2-3; D is ambiguous. This CDR3 spans 14 amino acids. CDR1 and CDR2 (germline): SGHAT, FQDESV (reference sequence). Between the trimmed V and J ends, which lost 5 bases and 4 bases, there was a span of 13 bases. The CDR3 DNA follows: TGTGCCAGCAGCCCGAGGACCTCCGCAGATACGCAGTATTTT. Translating it yields CASSPRTSADTQYF.

Concerning this clonotype: No conserved phenylalanine or tryptophan ends this CDR3, so it is likely a read error. CDR3 sequence: CAGSLVGRNTDTQYI. CDR3 nucleotides: TGTGCCGGCAGCTTAGTCGGCAGGAACACAGATACGCAGTATATT. This chain links TRBV11-2 with TRBJ2-3; D gene unclear. Germline CDR1 and CDR2: SGHAT and FQNNGV. The CDR3 is 15 amino acids.

As concerns this clonotype: A read error is possible here, since a much larger clone lies one base away. This rearrangement joins TRBV6-1 to TRBJ1-3, with TRBD1 identical over 7 bases. Germline V lookup: CDR1 MNHNS, CDR2 SASEGT. Trimming took 7 bases from V and 0 from J; bases not matched to a gene: 12. This CDR3 contains 17 residues. The CDR3 sequence is CASNGGTVRASGNTIYF. CDR3 coding DNA: TGTGCCAGCAATGGTGGGACAGTTCGAGCCTCTGGAAACACCATATATTTT.

About this clonotype itself: A junction boundary mismatches the germline segment, possibly from a read error. CDR3 nucleotide sequence: TGTGCCGGCAGCAGCGAAGACAGGACGGGCACAGATACGCAGTATTTT. Its protein is CAGSSEDRTGTDTQYF. The chain has TRBV11-1 and TRBJ2-3; maybe TRBD1 (6 bases). CDR3 length: 16 amino acids. The V gene's germline CDR1 is SGHAT and CDR2 FQDESV (reference sequence).

The chain carries TRBV4-3 and TRBJ2-1; TRBD2 matches 9 bases. J was trimmed by 9 bases and V by 2 bases; bases with no gene match: 20. The CDR3 has 19 residues. CDR1 LGHNA and CDR2 YSLEER come from the germline V gene. The CDR3 is CASSQTLPRTSGAGGEQFF. The CDR3 DNA sequence: TGCGCCAGCAGCCAAACCCTCCCCCGAACTAGCGGAGCGGGGGGTGAGCAGTTCTTC.

This clonotype is labeled medium-sized. The chain links TRBV12-3 or TRBV12-4 to TRBJ2-5; D gene ambiguous. Trimming cost V 3 bases and J 3 bases, with 2 bases left between them. CDR3 length: 11 amino acids. The CDR3 sequence: CASSFEETQYF. DNA for the CDR3: TGTGCCAGCAGTTTTGAAGAGACCCAGTACTTC.

With respect to this clonotype: Germline is not matched at one junction end, which may reflect a read error. V usage is TRBV4-2 and J usage is TRBJ2-3, with unresolved D. CDR1 and CDR2 from the germline V gene are LGHNA and YNFKEQ. CDR3 size: 14 residues. The CDR3 spells CASNQEPPTDTQYF. The DNA of the CDR3 is TGTGCCAGCAACCAAGAGCCTCCCACAGATACGCAATATTTT.

This clonotype was detected only once. The V gene is TRBV11-2, the J gene TRBJ2-7, with D possibly TRBD2 on 6 matching bases. V shed 9 bases and J shed 2 bases, with 26 bases lying between them. The CDR3 loop spans 17 amino acids. The germline gives CDR1 SGHAT, CDR2 FQNNGV. For the CDR3, the DNA is TGTGCCAGTAACTTAGTCGCGGGACGCACGGGGCCCTACGAGCAGTACTTC. It specifies CASNLVAGRTGPYEQYF.

In the case of this clonotype: The junction departs from the called germline gene at one end, perhaps through a read error. The chain has TRBV20-1 and TRBJ2-1; the D is unclear. The germline V gene encodes CDR1 DFQATT and CDR2 SNEGSKA (reference sequence). The CDR3 covers 14 residues. CDR3 loop: CSVSLGPTYNEQFF. The CDR3 nucleotides are TGCAGTGTTAGTCTCGGGCCGACCTACAATGAGCAGTTTTTC.